These 14 T cell receptor beta chains came from one sample sequenced in a study of CD8+ T cells in alopecia areata (dated by TCRdb to between 2017 and 2018). Libraries were made using the immunoSEQ multiplex PCR assay. RNA was extracted from all samples and reverse transcribed into cDNA as template for TCR sequencing. TCRdb carries this immuneACCESS record with in-frame sequences only. Its versions omit some clonotypes, under half of them owing to an unresolved V gene in the studies checked, with the rest unexplained. The sample table shows 90,000 to 150,000 clones, and roughly 68% are seen once. About 3% of the sample lies in the top ten. Sequenced: CD4+ T cells sorted from blood. The receptor set was obtained from a human donor in good health.

The rearrangement links TRBV29-1 to TRBJ1-4, with D unclear. This CDR3 comprises 12 residues. Per germline, CDR1 SQVTM and CDR2 ANQGSEA. Trimming pared 4 bases from V and 4 bases from J, leaving 7 bases between. CDR3 amino acids: CSVALRNEKLFF. The CDR3 bases are TGCAGCGTTGCCCTCCGTAATGAAAAACTGTTTTTT.

The rearrangement joins TRBV6-1 to TRBJ2-5, with no clear D. Germline V gives CDR1 MNHNS, CDR2 SASEGT. V lost 8 bases and J 3 bases, leaving 13 bases between the germline ends. This CDR3 has 13 residues. CDR3 sequence: CASGDPPKETQYF. The CDR3 coding sequence is TGTGCCAGCGGGGATCCCCCCAAAGAGACCCAGTACTTC.

This clone was seen a few times. J is TRBJ2-7 and V is TRBV28, with TRBD2 as a possible D gene (6 bases). CDR1 and CDR2 (germline): MDHEN, SYDVKM. The CDR3 has 12 residues. Trimming cost V 5 bases and J 4 bases, with 9 bases left between them. CDR3 sequence (DNA): TGTGCCAGCAGTAGAGGGAGGTACGAGCAGTACTTC. Translated: CASSRGRYEQYF.

The V call is TRBV4-1, the J call TRBJ2-3; 13 bases align to TRBD2. The CDR3 runs to 17 residues. The V and J ends lost 3 bases and 5 bases, in that order; junction bases with no gene match: 8. In germline, CDR1 is MGHRA, CDR2 YSYEKL. CDR3 bases: TGCGCCAGCAGCCAGGACTCGACTAGCGGGGGGAAAGATACGCAGTATTTT. Amino acids: CASSQDSTSGGKDTQYF.

This chain uses TRBV29-1 with TRBJ1-1; maybe TRBD1 (5 bases). V was pared by 2 bases and J by 1 base, with 11 bases between. The V gene's germline CDR1 is SQVTM and CDR2 ANQGSEA. This CDR3 contains 14 residues. The CDR3 protein is CSVETRGPNTEAFF. CDR3 coding DNA: TGCAGCGTTGAAACTAGGGGCCCGAACACTGAAGCTTTCTTT.

This chain's CDR3 is CAWSVTSHSNQPQHF. DNA of the CDR3: TGTGCCTGGAGTGTAACCAGTCATAGCAATCAGCCCCAGCATTTT. The chain recombines TRBV30 with TRBJ1-5; no reliable D call. The CDR3 is 15 residues long. Trimming took off 0 bases at V and 0 bases at J, with 9 bases between the two ends. Looked up from germline, CDR1 is GTSNPN and CDR2 is SVGIG (reference sequence).

The chain employs TRBV4-2 and TRBJ2-1; D is possibly TRBD2 (6 bases). The CDR3 length is 16 residues. Germline V gene lookup returns CDR1 LGHNA and CDR2 YNFKEQ. Trimming pared 5 bases from V and 2 bases from J, leaving 16 bases between. The CDR3 reads CASSAPPTGAYNEQFF. The CDR3 DNA reads as TGTGCCAGCAGCGCCCCCCCAACGGGGGCCTACAATGAGCAGTTCTTC.

As to this clone: One junction end disagrees with the germline gene, perhaps due to a read error. V usage is TRBV7-9 and J usage is TRBJ2-2; tentative D call: TRBD2 (5 bases). Germline V gene sequence: CDR1 SEHNR, CDR2 FQNEAQ (reference sequence). CDR3 length: 14 amino acids. In DNA form, the CDR3 reads TGTGCCAGCAGCCTAGCAGAGTCCACCGGGGAGCTGTTTTTT. Protein: CASSLAESTGELFF.

The genes are TRBV30 and TRBJ2-3; D is unclear. This CDR3 is 12 amino acids long. Trimming took off 1 base at V and 6 bases at J, with 8 bases between the two ends. CDR1 and CDR2 (germline): GTSNPN, SVGIG (reference sequence). The CDR3 DNA reads TGTGCCTGGAGTGCACCCGGGGATACGCAGTATTTT. It translates to CAWSAPGDTQYF.

The chain combines TRBV4-2 with TRBJ2-1, with 12 bases lining up with TRBD2. Trimming removed 0 bases from V and 6 bases from J; junction bases left unmatched: 9. Germline CDR1 reads LGHNA; CDR2 reads YNFKEQ. This CDR3 spans 18 amino acids. DNA for the CDR3: TGTGCCAGCAGCCAAGATGGACCTAGCGGGGGGGTACGCAATGAGCAGTTCTTC. It encodes CASSQDGPSGGVRNEQFF.

This chain uses TRBV30 with TRBJ2-2; maybe TRBD2 (5 bases). Trimming took 8 bases from V and 0 from J, leaving 10 bases between them. The germline gives CDR1 GTSNPN, CDR2 SVGIG (reference sequence). The CDR3 runs to 13 residues. The CDR3 region has the DNA TGTGCCGCAGGACTCCCGAACACCGGGGAGCTGTTTTTT. It yields the protein CAAGLPNTGELFF.

The chain recombines TRBV30 with TRBJ2-4; no definite D call. Germline V gives CDR1 GTSNPN, CDR2 SVGIG (reference sequence). Trimming removed 4 bases at V and 2 bases at J, with 9 bases between. This CDR3 contains 13 residues. The CDR3 DNA sequence: TGTGCCTGGAAGTTGGGGACCAAAAACATTCAGTACTTC. The encoded protein is CAWKLGTKNIQYF.

In its sample, this clone was seen a few times. This rearrangement joins TRBV6-5 to TRBJ2-2; 13 bases match TRBD2. V dropped 6 bases and J dropped 7; count of bases not matched to a gene: 5. The CDR3 contains 15 residues. The germline V gene has CDR1 MNHEY and CDR2 SVGAGI. The CDR3 DNA reads as TGTGCCAGCAGGGGGACTAGCGGGACGCGCGGGGAGCTGTTTTTT. Amino acid sequence: CASRGTSGTRGELFF.

V gene TRBV4-1 combines with J gene TRBJ1-5; tentatively, D is TRBD1 (6 bases). CDR3 size: 14 residues. Trimming cost V 4 bases and J 5 bases, with 12 bases left between them. Germline V gene sequence: CDR1 MGHRA, CDR2 YSYEKL. The CDR3 reads CASSRTPGDQPQHF. In DNA form, the CDR3 reads TGCGCCAGCAGCCGAACTCCAGGGGATCAGCCCCAGCATTTT.